This T cell receptor beta chain is from a study of OX40 agonist ivuxolimab in advanced cancers. About the full investigation: Ivuxolimab was an agonistic, fully human IgG2 monoclonal antibody directed against OX40 (CD134), a costimulatory receptor. Intravenous ivuxolimab was administered to patients every 2 weeks at six dose levels: 0.01, 0.1, 0.3, 1.5, 3 and 10 mg/kg. Among the roughly 52 dose-escalation patients, about 19 had hepatocellular carcinoma, about 15 melanoma, 9 renal cell carcinoma and 9 head and neck cancer. A male proportion of around 80% and a mean age of about 60 years, ranging from 23 to 79, were recorded for the dose-escalation cohort. Prior anti-PD-1, anti-PD-L1 or anti-CTLA-4 therapy was permitted, and checkpoint inhibitors had been received by about 44% of dose-escalation patients. Partial responses were achieved by three dose-escalation patients, of whom one had hepatocellular carcinoma and two had cutaneous melanoma. Peripheral TCRbeta sequencing aimed to test whether ivuxolimab altered TCR sequence diversity and caused clonal T-cell expansion. The paper describes the monotherapy dose-escalation part (N of about 54 patients) of the phase I trial of ivuxolimab. General study outcomes and caveats: Clonal expansion of both CD4+ and CD8+ blood T cells was observed from baseline to week 6 at doses 0.1 to 3.0 mg/kg. On average, CD8+ T cells showed more expanded clones than CD4+ T cells after ivuxolimab. In the 0.1-3.0 mg/kg groups, partial responders were among the patients with the lowest normalized peripheral clonal expansion, particularly in CD8+ T cells. Low levels of normalized T-cell clonal expansion were also seen in some nonresponding patients. Antigen specificity was not determined for the clonally expanded peripheral T cells.

Patients with a history of autoimmune disease or receiving systemic immunosuppression were excluded from the trial. In every dose cohort, peripheral blood was drawn for TCR sequencing at baseline, cycle 4 day 1, and cycle 7 day 1. The samples were drawn from a first-in-human, open-label, multicenter phase I dose-escalation trial of ivuxolimab. The trial enrolled adults with locally advanced or metastatic head and neck squamous cell, hepatocellular, melanoma or renal cell carcinoma. Before TCR sequencing, CD4+ T cells and CD8+ T cells from peripheral blood were sorted into separate populations. Genomic DNA was extracted from sorted cells for sequencing of the TCRbeta CDR3 region. The immunoSEQ Assay was used for sequencing of TCRbeta CDR3 regions. TCRdb's version of the immuneACCESS table is confined to in-frame rearrangements and falls short of the full clone set. An unresolved V gene accounts for under half of the shortfall where checked; the remainder is of unknown origin. In this sample the table shows 5,800 or so clones, around 90% of which occur a single time. The top ten clones comprise around 36% of the sample.

In the case of this clone: This clone's antigen is unknown. Per-base quality was not reported, and no clone a single base away is much larger than it.

V is pruned by 3 bases and J by 8 bases, leaving 10 bases of the junction without a gene match. The CDR1 and CDR2 encoded by the germline V gene (reference sequence) are SEHNR and FQNEAQ. The CDR3 starts with the cysteine, ends with the phenylalanine, and has 15 residues. The retained sequence is limited to the CDR3, 45 bases, with the frame set at the first base. The TCR originated in an adult with an advanced solid tumor such as melanoma, head and neck, liver or kidney cancer. In this chain, TRBV7-9 is recombined with TRBJ2-1; a stretch of 7 junction bases matches TRBD2. The sample consisted of CD4+ or CD8+ T cells sorted from blood, taken in a trial of the OX40 agonist ivuxolimab. The CDR3 region: CASSFSSSGGHEQFF. At the DNA level, the sequence is TGTGCCAGCAGCTTTAGTTCTAGCGGTGGCCATGAGCAGTTCTTC.